This T cell receptor (beta chain) derives from a study of CD8+CD57+ T cells in acquired aplastic anemia. Study information: CD4+ and CD8+ cells, once sorted, gave DNA averaging 3.2 ug. Study-level points and caveats: The study identified twenty-nine CD8+ CDR3 sequences shared by patients and controls.

The V segment lost 9 bases and the J segment 5 bases; nucleotides outside the gene matches: 9. CDR1 LNHDA and CDR2 SQIVND come from the germline V gene (reference sequence). The length of the CDR3 is 14 residues. Regarding this clonotype: Its specificity is not known.

Previously, flow cytometry had revealed CD8+CD57+ cell expansion in the patients chosen for sequencing. All patients were therapy-naive when blood was sampled. The study profiled TCR beta VDJ and CDR3 using genomic DNA as template. TCRdb re-called the reads with MiXCR, one entry per CDR3 protein. Among approximately 180,000 distinct CDR3 sequences listed, 45% to 55% were seen once. Sample: sorted CD4+, CD8+, or CD8+CD57+ T cells (not recorded which) from PBMCs. The origin of this receptor is a human donor with aplastic anemia. The genes are TRBV19 and TRBJ2-2; 7 bases line up with TRBD1. CDR3 residues: CARPRQGWTGELFF. Here the CDR3 DNA reads TGTGCCAGGCCCCGACAGGGATGGACCGGGGAGCTGTTTTTT.